Listed below are T cell receptor beta chains from one sample, sequenced in a study of blood T cell repertoires in COVID-19. Clones were sequenced by immunoSEQ multiplex PCR, and TCRdb holds only the in-frame ones, with some missing. This table holds 65,000 to 80,000 clones, more than 75% found once. Input material: peripheral blood. Source of these receptors: a human donor in a cohort sampled during active COVID-19. CDR3s include the opening cysteine and the closing phenylalanine or tryptophan. The D gene is left open where the match is weak. The listing skips clone size in some rows; elsewhere it reads once, few, many or a size class.

TRBV5-1	15	TRBD1	NA	TRBJ1-2	CASSLGDRSAYGYTF	TGCGCCAGCAGCTTGGGGGACAGGTCTGCATATGGCTACACCTTC
TRBV6-4	15	NA	NA	TRBJ2-7	CASSVGAQSSYEQYF	TGTGCCAGCAGTGTCGGAGCCCAAAGCTCCTACGAGCAGTACTTC
TRBV27	12	NA	NA	TRBJ2-2	CASSSYTGELFF	TGTGCCAGCAGTTCTTACACCGGGGAGCTGTTTTTT
TRBV10-3	13	NA	NA	TRBJ1-1	CAITGDLNTEAFF	TGTGCCATCACCGGGGATTTGAACACTGAAGCTTTCTTT
TRBV7-2	14	NA	NA	TRBJ1-1	CASSFQDRRTEAFF	TGTGCCAGCAGCTTCCAAGACAGACGCACTGAAGCTTTCTTT
TRBV6-6	15	TRBD2	NA	TRBJ2-7	CASSRSSAGVGEQYF	TGTGCCAGTAGTAGGTCGTCCGCGGGAGTCGGCGAGCAGTACTTC
TRBV6-5	13	NA	NA	TRBJ1-5	CASRQVSNQPQHF	TGTGCCAGCAGGCAGGTTAGCAATCAGCCCCAGCATTTT
TRBV5-1	14	NA	NA	TRBJ1-1	CASSLPGGGTEAFF	TGCGCCAGCAGCTTACCCGGGGGGGGCACTGAAGCTTTCTTT
TRBV10-3	16	NA	NA	TRBJ1-5	CAISEGSGVRNQPQHF	TGTGCCATCAGTGAGGGGAGCGGGGTCCGTAATCAGCCCCAGCATTTT
TRBV6-5	14	NA	NA	TRBJ2-7	CASSRGPGSYEQYF	TGTGCCAGCAGCCGCGGGCCCGGGTCCTACGAGCAGTACTTC
TRBV5-6	13	TRBD1	NA	TRBJ2-7	CASSVTGGPRQYF	TGTGCCAGCAGCGTTACAGGGGGTCCAAGGCAGTACTTC
TRBV27	15	NA	NA	TRBJ2-7	CASSPLPGFSYEQYF	TGTGCCAGCAGTCCCCTGCCCGGGTTCTCCTACGAGCAGTACTTC
TRBV25-1	14	TRBD1	NA	TRBJ1-2	CASSDRGAVYGYTF	TGTGCCAGCAGTGACAGGGGGGCTGTCTATGGCTACACCTTC
TRBV6-6	13	NA	few	TRBJ1-1	CASSRRESTEAFF	TGTGCCAGCAGCCGGCGGGAGAGCACTGAAGCTTTCTTT
TRBV18	14	NA	NA	TRBJ1-5	CASSGGESNQPQHF	TGTGCCAGCTCAGGCGGGGAAAGCAATCAGCCCCAGCATTTT
TRBV6-5	15	NA	NA	TRBJ1-2	CASRLQEATHYGYTF	TGTGCCAGCAGATTACAGGAAGCTACACACTATGGCTACACCTTC
TRBV5-1	14	NA	NA	TRBJ1-6	CASSPEGFGSPLHF	TGCGCCAGCAGCCCCGAGGGTTTTGGGTCACCCCTCCACTTT
TRBV15	15	TRBD2	NA	TRBJ2-7	CATSTWTSGNLEQYF	TGTGCCACCAGCACCTGGACTAGCGGGAACCTCGAGCAGTACTTC
TRBV27	17	TRBD2	NA	TRBJ2-7	CASSKALAGVTAREQYF	TGTGCCAGCAGTAAGGCTCTAGCGGGGGTTACCGCCCGCGAGCAGTACTTC
TRBV5-1	16	TRBD1	few	TRBJ1-1	CASSLGTVDMNTEAFF	TGCGCCAGCAGCCTCGGGACAGTAGACATGAACACTGAAGCTTTCTTT
TRBV6-5	15	TRBD1	NA	TRBJ1-2	CASSYGTGGMGGYTF	TGTGCCAGCAGTTACGGGACAGGGGGTATGGGTGGCTACACCTTC
TRBV5-3	17	TRBD2	NA	TRBJ2-3	CALKEGTSGIGTDTQYF	TGTGCCTTGAAGGAAGGTACTAGCGGGATAGGCACAGATACGCAGTATTTT
TRBV19	13	NA	NA	TRBJ1-5	CASSQGNNQPQHF	TGTGCCAGTAGCCAGGGAAACAATCAGCCCCAGCATTTT
TRBV5-1	16	TRBD1	NA	TRBJ1-1	CASSLSWTGTPTEAFF	TGCGCCAGCAGCCTCTCGTGGACAGGGACCCCGACTGAAGCTTTCTTT
TRBV27	15	NA	few	TRBJ1-1	CASSPGTQMNTEAFF	TGTGCCAGCAGTCCCGGGACACAGATGAACACTGAAGCTTTCTTT
TRBV5-1	15	NA	few	TRBJ2-1	CASSLTGTLYNEQFF	TGCGCCAGCAGCTTGACAGGAACCCTTTACAATGAGCAGTTCTTC
TRBV19	15	NA	NA	TRBJ2-2	CASSIELFKRGELFF	TGTGCCAGTAGTATAGAATTGTTTAAGCGAGGGGAGCTGTTTTTT
TRBV9	14	TRBD1	NA	TRBJ1-2	CASSAGTANYGYTF	TGTGCCAGCAGCGCCGGGACAGCTAACTATGGCTACACCTTC
TRBV11-2	12	NA	NA	TRBJ2-7	CASSFPRDRQYF	TGTGCCAGCAGCTTTCCCAGGGATAGGCAGTACTTC
TRBV4-2	15	TRBD1	NA	TRBJ1-5	CASSPRTGENQPQHF	TGTGCCAGCAGCCCCCGGACAGGGGAGAATCAGCCCCAGCATTTT
TRBV7-2	14	NA	NA	TRBJ2-7	CASSLANSGYEQYF	TGTGCCAGCAGCTTAGCGAATAGCGGATACGAGCAGTACTTC
TRBV28	16	TRBD1	few	TRBJ1-2	CASRDTVDRGGYGYTF	TGTGCCAGCAGGGACACCGTAGACAGGGGCGGGTATGGCTACACCTTC
TRBV2	13	TRBD1	NA	TRBJ1-1	CASTLTGPTEAFF	TGTGCCAGCACCCTGACAGGGCCCACTGAAGCTTTCTTT
TRBV10-1	12	NA	NA	TRBJ2-7	CASSEKGWERYF	TGCGCCAGCAGTGAAAAGGGATGGGAGCGGTACTTC
TRBV12-3/TRBV12-4	13	NA	NA	TRBJ1-5	CASREQGPQPQHF	TGTGCCAGCAGAGAACAGGGTCCGCAGCCCCAGCATTTT
TRBV5-4	13	NA	NA	TRBJ1-1	CASSGGARAGAFF	TGTGCCAGCAGCGGGGGGGCTCGAGCTGGTGCTTTCTTT
TRBV21-1	19	NA	NA	TRBJ2-3	CASSKGSGAPGQATDTQYF	TGTGCCAGCAGCAAAGGGAGTGGGGCCCCGGGACAGGCCACAGATACGCAGTATTTT
TRBV27	16	TRBD1	NA	TRBJ2-3	CASSPTGTGGPTAQYF	TGTGCCAGCAGTCCCACCGGGACAGGGGGACCCACCGCACAGTATTTT
TRBV7-9	15	TRBD2	NA	TRBJ2-7	CASSPGLAGVYEQYF	TGTGCCAGCAGCCCCGGACTAGCGGGAGTCTACGAGCAGTACTTC
TRBV5-5	14	NA	NA	TRBJ1-1	CASSLAPVNTEAFF	TGTGCCAGCAGCTTGGCTCCCGTGAACACTGAAGCTTTCTTT
TRBV4-2	15	TRBD1	once	TRBJ2-5	CASSLGQGQKVTQYF	TGTGCCAGCAGCCTGGGACAGGGGCAGAAGGTGACCCAGTACTTC
TRBV30	14	NA	NA	TRBJ1-1	CAWEGGSMNTEAFF	TGTGCCTGGGAGGGCGGGAGCATGAACACTGAAGCTTTCTTT
TRBV7-9	15	TRBD2	NA	TRBJ2-1	CASSRLAGGKGEQFF	TGTGCCAGCAGCAGACTAGCGGGGGGGAAGGGTGAGCAGTTCTTC
TRBV27	17	TRBD1	few	TRBJ1-2	CASSLKRSAGQNYGYTF	TGTGCCAGCAGTTTAAAGAGGAGTGCGGGACAGAACTATGGCTACACCTTC
TRBV7-3	15	TRBD1	NA	TRBJ1-6	CASSLTGIYNSPLHF	TGTGCCAGCAGCCTGACAGGGATCTATAATTCACCCCTCCACTTT
TRBV6-5	15	TRBD2	few	TRBJ2-1	CASRGTSGRNHEQFF	TGTGCCAGCCGGGGGACTAGCGGGAGGAACCATGAGCAGTTCTTC
TRBV5-4	17	NA	NA	TRBJ2-3	CASSSVGGLTSTDTQYF	TGTGCCAGCAGTTCGGTGGGGGGACTCACCAGCACAGATACGCAGTATTTT
TRBV20-1	17	TRBD2	NA	TRBJ2-2	CSASDPSGGDDTGELFF	TGCAGTGCTAGTGACCCTAGCGGGGGGGACGACACCGGGGAGCTGTTTTTT
TRBV25-1	15	TRBD1	NA	TRBJ2-2	CASSGHRGNTGELFF	TGTGCCAGCAGTGGCCACAGGGGGAACACCGGGGAGCTGTTTTTT
TRBV6-1	15	TRBD1	NA	TRBJ1-1	CASSDSGTANTEAFF	TGTGCCAGCAGTGATTCTGGGACAGCGAACACTGAAGCTTTCTTT
TRBV19	16	NA	NA	TRBJ1-5	CASSMSWGGDNQPQHF	TGTGCCAGTAGTATGTCTTGGGGAGGTGACAATCAGCCCCAGCATTTT
TRBV19	16	NA	NA	TRBJ2-6	CASRTDESSGANVLTF	TGTGCCAGTAGGACAGACGAGAGCTCTGGGGCCAACGTCCTGACTTTC